This T cell receptor (beta chain) was identified in a study of shared clonotypes between healthy human individuals. Study observations and caveats: Naive CD4 clonotypes were shared across a handful of donors at 4.5% to 6%.

Produced via immunoSEQ multiplex PCR; TCRdb's table is partial and in-frame only. The profile shows millions of clones, roughly 95% of them singletons. CDR3 length equals 14 residues. Germline CDR1 is GTSNPN and CDR2 is SVGIG (reference sequence). With 0 bases clipped from V and 7 bases from J, the junction kept 4 bases outside the gene matches. In regard to this clone: Antigen specificity is unknown.

As defined, naive CD8 cells were CD45RO-negative and positively selected for CCR7, with terminally differentiated effector memory CD45RA+ cells excluded. What was sequenced was naive CD8+ T cells sorted from blood. The TCR comes from a man aged 18 to 35 in good health. V gene TRBV30 combines with J gene TRBJ1-5; the match to TRBD1 covers 9 bases. The CDR3 is CAWSVGTGIQPQHF. CDR3 nucleotide sequence: TGTGCCTGGAGTGTAGGGACAGGGATCCAGCCCCAGCATTTT.